The next 16 T cell receptor beta chains were all read from a single sample in a study of blood T cell repertoires in COVID-19. Data came from immunoSEQ multiplex PCR; TCRdb stores just in-frame clones and leaves some out. The sample consists of 130,000 or so clones, 70% to 90% of them appearing once. The sequenced sample was peripheral blood. The source of these receptors is a woman aged 45 to 65 who had recovered from COVID-19.

The V gene is TRBV21-1, the J gene TRBJ1-2; no check of the table's D call, TRBD1, against the DNA was made. TRBV21-1 is tagged as a pseudogene. The CDR3 is made up of 19 amino acids. Here the CDR3 reads CASSKKESRGQGARHGYTF. The CDR3 nucleotides are TGTGCCAGCAGCAAAAAAGAGAGTAGGGGACAGGGGGCGCGACACGGCTACACCTTC.

The V call is TRBV25-1, the J call TRBJ2-7; 8 bases are shared with TRBD1. The CDR3 totals 14 residues. The J segment lost 1 base and the V segment lost 6 bases, leaving 5 bases of the junction unmatched. Germline loops: CDR1 MGHDK, CDR2 SYGVNS. CDR3 DNA sequence: TGTGCCAGCAGCCCCTGGACAGGGTCCTACGAGCAGTACTTC. This codes for CASSPWTGSYEQYF.

The chain joins TRBV19 to TRBJ1-3; TRBD1 is a possible D gene (6 bases). Germline V gene sequence: CDR1 LNHDA, CDR2 SQIVND (reference sequence). V lost 5 bases and J lost 1, with 12 bases in between. The CDR3 consists of 15 residues. The CDR3 DNA follows: TGTGCCAGTAGTCCCCGGACAGCTTCTGGAAACACCATATATTTT. Translation gives CASSPRTASGNTIYF. Drawing the rest from reference TRBV19 and TRBJ1-3, the complete variable domain is DGGITQSPKYLFRKEGQNVTLSCEQNLNHDAMYWYRQDPGQGLRLIYYSQIVNDFQKGDIAEGYSVSREKKESFPLTVTSAQKNPTAFYLCASSPRTASGNTIYFGEGSWLTVV.

This clone was recorded only once. This chain uses TRBV7-9 with TRBJ2-7, with D possibly matching TRBD2 (6 bases). CDR1 is SEHNR, CDR2 FQNEAQ, per germline (reference sequence). Trimming shortened V by 1 base and J by 5 bases, and 18 bases separated the two germline ends. The CDR3 runs to 16 residues. The CDR3 nucleotides read TGTGCCAGCAGCTTAGTAGGGAGAGGGACTCTCAACGAGCAGTACTTC. This sequence encodes CASSLVGRGTLNEQYF.

This clone was found once. V usage is TRBV7-9 and J usage is TRBJ2-6, with unresolved D. V dropped 6 bases and J dropped 1 base, with 7 bases sitting between them. The CDR3 sequence is 14 residues long. CDR1 SEHNR and CDR2 FQNEAQ come from the germline V gene (reference sequence). The CDR3 is CASRPGSGANVLTF. CDR3 DNA: TGTGCCAGCAGGCCAGGTTCTGGGGCCAACGTCCTGACTTTC.

The J gene is TRBJ1-2, the V gene TRBV5-1, with 9 bases aligning to TRBD1. The CDR3 spans 14 residues. V shed 1 base and J 8 bases; nucleotides not matched to a gene: 6. Germline CDR1 SGHRS, CDR2 YFSETQ. This CDR3 is CASSLQQGAEGYTF. The CDR3 DNA follows: TGCGCCAGCAGCTTGCAACAGGGGGCGGAAGGCTACACCTTC.

J is TRBJ1-3 and V is TRBV4-2; the match to TRBD1 covers 9 bases. The CDR3 spans 18 residues. Per the germline V gene, CDR1 is LGHNA and CDR2 is YNFKEQ. Trimming at V came to 0 bases and at J to 5 bases, leaving 11 bases not matched to a gene. The CDR3 DNA reads as TGTGCCAGCAGCCAAGATCCACAGGGGGCGAGAGAAAGAAACACCATATATTTT. Translation: CASSQDPQGARERNTIYF.

This clone was recorded a few times. The chain has TRBV18 and TRBJ2-3; 9 bases fit TRBD2. V lost 3 bases and J lost 1; bases outside the gene matches: 8. The V gene's germline CDR1 is KGHSH and CDR2 LQKENI. The CDR3 is made up of 17 amino acids. The CDR3 sequence: CASSPNAGGPGTDTQYF. The DNA for the CDR3 is TGTGCCAGCTCACCCAACGCGGGAGGGCCTGGCACAGATACGCAGTATTTT. Using reference TRBV18 and TRBJ2-3 for the parts outside the CDR3, the full variable domain is NAGVMQNPRHLVRRRGQEARLRCSPMKGHSHVYWYRQLPEEGLKFMVYLQKENIIDESGMPKERFSAEFPKEGPSILRIQQVVRGDSAAYFCASSPNAGGPGTDTQYFGPGTRLTVL.

The rearrangement links TRBV7-8 to TRBJ2-5; 11 positions match TRBD2. Germline values: CDR1 SGHVS, CDR2 FQNEAQ. The CDR3 spans 17 residues. Losses at the gene ends were 2 bases for V and 5 bases for J; bases not matched to a gene: 10. The CDR3 sequence is CASSLSSSGGAGETQYF. CDR3 nucleotides: TGTGCCAGCAGCTTATCTAGTAGCGGGGGGGCCGGGGAGACCCAGTACTTC.

The CDR3 protein is CASSEHRDGNGYTF. The CDR3 DNA sequence: TGTGCCAGCAGTGAACACAGGGACGGGAATGGCTACACCTTC. The chain employs TRBV6-1 and TRBJ1-2, with D possibly being TRBD1 (6 bases). CDR1 is MNHNS, CDR2 SASEGT, per germline. Trimming removed 2 bases at V and 6 bases at J, with 13 bases between. The CDR3 consists of 14 residues.

The gene calls are TRBV7-2 and TRBJ1-4; TRBD1 aligns across 9 bases. After removal of 5 bases from V and 8 bases from J, the junction contained 9 bases not matched to a gene. The CDR3 is made up of 15 amino acids. The germline gives CDR1 SGHTA, CDR2 FQGNSA. The CDR3 protein is CASSLRDRVREKLFF. CDR3 in DNA: TGTGCCAGCAGCCTAAGGGACAGGGTACGAGAAAAACTGTTTTTT.

The chain employs TRBV3-1 (or the pseudogene TRBV3-2) and TRBJ2-7; D possibly corresponds to TRBD1 (7 bases). This CDR3 has 14 amino acids. Germline V gives CDR1 LGHDT, CDR2 YNNKEL (reference sequence). V was pared by 5 bases and J by 7 bases, with 18 bases between. This chain's CDR3 is CASSYNTGAGEQYF. The CDR3 bases are TGTGCCAGCAGCTATAATACAGGGGCGGGGGAGCAGTACTTC.

The rearrangement joins TRBV5-1 to TRBJ1-2; D is unresolved. V was cut by 5 bases and J by 2 bases, with 7 bases left in between. Germline lookup yields CDR1 SGHRS and CDR2 YFSETQ. This CDR3 spans 12 amino acids. CDR3 sequence: CASSEGNYGYTF. In DNA, the CDR3 is TGCGCCAGCAGTGAGGGAAACTATGGCTACACCTTC.

J is TRBJ2-1 and V is TRBV7-2, with 8 bases identical to TRBD2. There are 16 residues in the CDR3. J gave up 2 bases and V 4 bases, and 7 bases lay outside the gene matches. Germline CDR1 and CDR2: SGHTA and FQGNSA. In DNA, the CDR3 is TGTGCCAGCAGCTCCCTGCGGCGGGGGGCCTACAATGAGCAGTTCTTC. This gives the protein CASSSLRRGAYNEQFF.

V gene TRBV19 combines with J gene TRBJ1-1; D gene unclear. There are 14 residues in the CDR3. Germline-derived CDR1 and CDR2 are LNHDA and SQIVND (reference sequence). The V and J ends lost 0 bases and 5 bases respectively, with 10 bases between them. The CDR3 nucleotides are TGTGCCAGTAGTATAGATTCCCGGAGGACTGAAGCTTTCTTT. This codes for CASSIDSRRTEAFF.

The V gene is TRBV6-7, the J gene TRBJ2-7; D may be TRBD2 (5 bases). TRBV6-7 belongs to the ORF category, with a function that is uncertain. Between the trimmed V and J ends, which lost 5 bases and 0 bases, there was a span of 14 bases. The CDR3 spans 15 residues. CDR3 sequence (DNA): TGTGCCAGCAGTCATGACTATTCCAGCTCCTACGAGCAGTACTTC. Its translation is CASSHDYSSSYEQYF.